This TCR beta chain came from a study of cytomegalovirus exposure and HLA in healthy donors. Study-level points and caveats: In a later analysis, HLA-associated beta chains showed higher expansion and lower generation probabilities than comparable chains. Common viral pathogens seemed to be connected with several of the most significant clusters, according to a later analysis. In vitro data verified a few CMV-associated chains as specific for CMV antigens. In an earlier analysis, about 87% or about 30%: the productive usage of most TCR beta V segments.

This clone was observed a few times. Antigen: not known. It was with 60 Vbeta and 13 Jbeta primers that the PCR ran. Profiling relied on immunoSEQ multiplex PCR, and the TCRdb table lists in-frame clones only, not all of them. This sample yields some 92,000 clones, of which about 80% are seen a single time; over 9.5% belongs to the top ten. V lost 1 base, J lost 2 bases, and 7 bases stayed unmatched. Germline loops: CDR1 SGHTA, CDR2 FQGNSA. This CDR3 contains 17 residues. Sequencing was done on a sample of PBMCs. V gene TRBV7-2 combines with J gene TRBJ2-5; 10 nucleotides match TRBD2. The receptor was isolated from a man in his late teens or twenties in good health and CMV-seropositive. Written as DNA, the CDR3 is TGTGCCAGCAGCTTAGGATTAGCGGGGGGCTTACAAGAGACCCAGTACTTC. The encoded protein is CASSLGLAGGLQETQYF. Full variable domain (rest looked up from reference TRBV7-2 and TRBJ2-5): GAGVSQSPSNKVTEKGKDVELRCDPISGHTALYWYRQSLGQGLEFLIYFQGNSAPDKSGLPSDRFSAERTGGSVSTLTIQRTQQEDSAVYLCASSLGLAGGLQETQYFGPGTRLLVL.